Presented here are 20 T cell receptor beta chains from one specimen sequenced in a study of identical twins. TCRdb called the 5' RACE reads again in MiXCR, with one record for every CDR3 protein. Of about 530,000 distinct CDR3 sequences listed, about 16% were seen once; the top ten hold roughly 0.4%. The sample was also linked to a second study, of yellow fever vaccine responses in identical twins.

Sequences were obtained from CD4+ T cells sorted from blood. The receptors here all came from a woman aged 18-30 years in good health.

The genes are TRBV3-1 and TRBJ2-5; 10 bases match TRBD2. The junction had 24 bases not matched to a gene; V was cut back by 6 bases and J by 5 bases. The CDR3 sequence is 20 residues long. The V gene's germline CDR1 is LGHDT and CDR2 YNNKEL (reference sequence). The DNA of the CDR3 is TGTGCCAGCAGTCCCTATCGAAAGACTAGCGGGTCCTCCAGGACGGAGACCCAGTACTTC. Protein: CASSPYRKTSGSSRTETQYF.

This clonotype has ten or more counts. This sequence joins TRBV7-9 and TRBJ2-7; D call uncertain. The CDR3 is 14 amino acids. From germline, CDR1 is SEHNR and CDR2 FQNEAQ (reference sequence). With 2 bases removed from V and 4 bases from J, the gap between germline ends came to 12 bases. The CDR3 coding sequence is TGTGCCAGCAGCTTAAGGGCAGAGGATTACGAGCAGTACTTC. It codes for CASSLRAEDYEQYF.

This chain links TRBV7-9 with TRBJ2-5; no definite D call. CDR3 length: 13 amino acids. Germline lookup yields CDR1 SEHNR and CDR2 FQNEAQ (reference sequence). The ends were cut back, 7 bases at V and 0 bases at J, with 9 bases in the middle. DNA for the CDR3: TGTGCCAGCAAGGTCAGCCACCAAGAGACCCAGTACTTC. Protein: CASKVSHQETQYF.

The V gene is TRBV24-1, the J gene TRBJ1-2; tentatively, D is TRBD1 (5 bases). Germline values: CDR1 KGHDR, CDR2 SFDVKD. Trimming left V 2 bases short and J 4 bases short, with 10 bases between. CDR3 size: 14 residues. The DNA for the CDR3 is TGTGCCACCAGTGATTGGGGACGGAGCTATGGCTACACCTTC. Translating it yields CATSDWGRSYGYTF.

This clonotype was picked up a small number of times. The J gene is TRBJ2-5, the V gene TRBV29-1; possibly TRBD1 for D (5 bases). CDR1 is SQVTM, CDR2 ANQGSEA, per germline. The CDR3 spans 13 residues. The V end lost 3 bases, the J end lost 7 bases, and 15 bases lay between the germline ends. As DNA, the CDR3 is TGCAGCGTTGATGACGCCAGGGTGGTGACCCAGTACTTC. This sequence encodes CSVDDARVVTQYF. Filled out from reference TRBV29-1 and TRBJ2-5, the complete variable domain reads SAVISQKPSRDICQRGTSLTIQCQVDSQVTMMFWYRQQPGQSLTLIATANQGSEATYESGFVIDKFPISRPNLTFSTLTVSNMSPEDSSIYLCSVDDARVVTQYFGPGTRLLVL.

The chain recombines TRBV11-2 with TRBJ1-1; TRBD1 is a possible D gene (5 bases). This CDR3 contains 15 residues. The V and J ends lost 5 bases and 1 base respectively, with 14 bases between them. Germline V lookup: CDR1 SGHAT, CDR2 FQNNGV. CDR3 amino acids: CASSTDNTGNTEAFF. The CDR3 DNA sequence: TGTGCCAGCAGCACCGACAATACAGGGAACACTGAAGCTTTCTTT.

This clonotype was counted between two and nine times. The chain employs TRBV28 and TRBJ2-1; D ambiguous. V lost 5 bases and J 10 bases, leaving 12 bases between the germline ends. The CDR3 extends over 12 amino acids. Germline lookup yields CDR1 MDHEN and CDR2 SYDVKM. This CDR3 is CASSPLVGEQFF. CDR3 in DNA: TGTGCCAGCAGTCCCCTCGTGGGAGAGCAGTTCTTC.

The table lists this clonotype with many counts. The chain uses TRBV20-1 and TRBJ1-2; TRBD1 might be the D (6 bases). Germline CDR1 is DFQATT and CDR2 is SNEGSKA (reference sequence). The CDR3 extends over 11 amino acids. Trimming removed 4 bases at V and 6 bases at J, with 9 bases between. DNA for the CDR3: TGCAGTGCTACAGGGGTAGATGGCTACACCTTC. It yields the protein CSATGVDGYTF.

This clonotype was detected only a few times. The chain is built from TRBV6-1 and TRBJ1-5; D remains ambiguous. Germline values: CDR1 MNHNS, CDR2 SASEGT. The CDR3 extends over 14 amino acids. The V end was cut by 2 bases, the J end by 5 bases, with 10 bases between. The CDR3 coding sequence is TGTGCCAGCAGTGAACTGAGGCAACATCAGCCCCAGCATTTT. Its translation: CASSELRQHQPQHF.

This clonotype occurred many times. The chain has TRBV3-2 and TRBJ2-7; the DNA was not compared with TRBD2, the D call given in the table. TRBV3-2 is a listed pseudogene. There are 18 residues in the CDR3. Here the CDR3 reads CASSQVIPPGEPTYEQYV. CDR3 bases: TGTGCCAGCAGCCAAGTGATCCCTCCAGGAGAACCCACCTACGAGCAGTACGTC.

This clonotype appeared a few times. V and J are TRBV7-2 and TRBJ2-1; TRBD2 matches at 8 bases. V lost 0 bases and J lost 4; bases outside the gene matches: 11. CDR1 SGHTA and CDR2 FQGNSA come from the germline V gene. The CDR3 sequence is 18 residues long. The CDR3 is CASSLAGGGWGLYNEQFF. For the CDR3, the DNA is TGTGCCAGCAGCTTAGCCGGGGGGGGCTGGGGATTATACAATGAGCAGTTCTTC.

This clonotype was observed a few times. This chain links TRBV11-2 with TRBJ2-7; D gene uncertain. Trimming cost V 4 bases and J 4 bases, with 8 bases left between them. CDR1 is SGHAT, CDR2 FQNNGV, per germline. The CDR3 totals 12 residues. This CDR3 is CASSSQLYEQYF. In DNA form, the CDR3 reads TGTGCCAGCAGCTCCCAACTATACGAGCAGTACTTC. The full variable domain, rest sourced from reference TRBV11-2 and TRBJ2-7, is EAGVAQSPRYKIIEKRQSVAFWCNPISGHATLYWYQQILGQGPKLLIQFQNNGVVDDSQLPKDRFSAERLKGVDSTLKIQPAKLEDSAVYLCASSSQLYEQYFGPGTRLTVT.

This clonotype appeared many times. The genes are TRBV12-3 or TRBV12-4 and TRBJ1-2; maybe TRBD1 (5 bases). CDR3 length: 12 amino acids. Trimming took 4 bases from V and 8 from J, leaving 11 bases between them. The CDR3 protein is CASSWGGRGYTF. The CDR3 region has the DNA TGTGCCAGCAGTTGGGGGGGTCGGGGCTACACCTTC.

This clonotype was counted a few times. The genes are TRBV10-2 and TRBJ2-7; weak D call: TRBD1 (6 bases). Looked up from germline, CDR1 is WSHSY and CDR2 is SAAADI. Trimming pared 6 bases from V and 1 base from J, leaving 13 bases between. CDR3 length: 14 amino acids. This chain's CDR3 is CASSRDIGSYEQYF. CDR3 DNA sequence: TGCGCCAGCAGCCGGGACATTGGGTCCTACGAGCAGTACTTC.

This clonotype was seen more than once but under ten times. V usage is TRBV20-1 and J usage is TRBJ2-5, with a possible D match to TRBD1 (6 bases). Germline V gene lookup returns CDR1 DFQATT and CDR2 SNEGSKA (reference sequence). The CDR3 consists of 15 residues. V was clipped by 5 bases and J by 1 base, with 17 bases between them. The CDR3 DNA is TGCAGTGCTGGAGGCGGCAGGGGACCCCAAGAGACCCAGTACTTC. Protein: CSAGGGRGPQETQYF.

This clonotype has just a few counts. The rearrangement uses TRBV20-1 and TRBJ2-3, with D unresolved. The germline V gene has CDR1 DFQATT and CDR2 SNEGSKA (reference sequence). The length of the CDR3 is 14 residues. Trimming left V 1 base short and J 0 bases short, with 8 bases between. The CDR3 reads CSARVGTSTDTQYF. As DNA, the CDR3 is TGCAGTGCTAGAGTCGGCACTAGCACAGATACGCAGTATTTT.

This chain joins TRBV21-1 and TRBJ1-4; the D segment call TRBD1 is taken from the table without a DNA check. TRBV21-1 is shown as a pseudogene. CDR3 length: 14 amino acids. This CDR3 is CASPWTPTNEKLFF. CDR3 DNA sequence: TGTGCCAGCCCTTGGACACCTACTAATGAAAAACTGTTTTTT.

This clonotype was seen only a few times. The chain links TRBV12-3 or TRBV12-4 to TRBJ1-4; D gene uncertain. CDR3 length equals 16 residues. Deletions cut 5 bases from V and 2 bases from J, with 15 bases between. CDR3 loop: CASSRIRGGTNEKLFF. The DNA of the CDR3 is TGTGCCAGCAGTAGGATCCGGGGAGGGACTAATGAAAAACTGTTTTTT.

The rearrangement joins TRBV6-1 to TRBJ1-1; possibly TRBD1 for D (5 bases). The CDR3 sequence is 14 residues long. V was cut by 6 bases and J by 1 base, with 12 bases left in between. The germline V gene has CDR1 MNHNS and CDR2 SASEGT. CDR3 DNA sequence: TGTGCCAGCAGACTAGCTCAGGGGAACACTGAAGCTTTCTTT. Translating it yields CASRLAQGNTEAFF.

This clonotype was seen a few times. The genes are TRBV10-3 and TRBJ2-4, with a weak D call TRBD2 (5 bases). Germline CDR1 ENHRY, CDR2 SYGVKD. The ends were cut back, 0 bases at V and 2 bases at J, with 14 bases in the middle. The CDR3 sequence is 17 residues long. This chain's CDR3 is CAISESSSGLTKNIQYF. The DNA of the CDR3 is TGTGCCATCAGTGAGTCGAGTTCGGGGTTGACCAAAAACATTCAGTACTTC.